This entry is about one TCR beta chain. Its antigen is currently unknown. This sample stems from a study of T cell responses to AZD1222 COVID-19 vaccine. The V gene's germline CDR1 is SNHLY and CDR2 FYNNEI. The J segment lost 7 bases and the V segment lost 8 bases, leaving 10 bases of the junction unmatched. There are 13 residues in the CDR3. Only in-frame clones appear in the TCRdb table, and some are missing; sequencing was by immunoSEQ multiplex PCR. The table records tens of thousands of clones, 80% to 85% of them present only once. Study-level findings and limits: Donors in the cohort were predominantly white British and more often female, and clonal diversity was possibly underestimated. Only after the peak T cell response were repertoires sampled.

This clonotype originated in an adult in good health. Sequences were derived from peripheral blood, sampled on day 0 of AZD1222 vaccination. The chain recombines TRBV2 with TRBJ2-7, with 8 bases aligning to TRBD2. The CDR3 DNA reads as TGTGCCAGCCGTACGGGGGGGCCGGGTGAGCAGTACTTC. This encodes CASRTGGPGEQYF.